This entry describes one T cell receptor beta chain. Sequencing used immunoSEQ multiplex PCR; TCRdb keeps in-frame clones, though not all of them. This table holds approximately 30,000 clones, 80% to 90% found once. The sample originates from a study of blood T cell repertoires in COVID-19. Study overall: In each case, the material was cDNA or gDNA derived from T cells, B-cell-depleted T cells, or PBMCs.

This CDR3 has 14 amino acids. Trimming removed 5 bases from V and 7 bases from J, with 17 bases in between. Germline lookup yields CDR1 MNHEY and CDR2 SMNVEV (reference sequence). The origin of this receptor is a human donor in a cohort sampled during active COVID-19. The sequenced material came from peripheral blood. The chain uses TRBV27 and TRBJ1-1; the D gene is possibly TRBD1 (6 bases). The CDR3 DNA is TGTGCCAGCAGTCCTTACTACAGGGAAAGTGAAGCTTTCTTT. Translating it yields CASSPYYRESEAFF.